This T cell receptor (beta chain) was found in a study of T-cell memory formation after mild COVID-19. The overall study: Largely donor-specific sequence clusters came from two donors.

V lost 5 bases, J lost 4 bases, and 9 bases stayed unmatched. The germline V gene has CDR1 SEHNR and CDR2 FQNEAQ (reference sequence). This CDR3 has 15 residues. General study points: Second-wave clones reaching peak frequency on day 37 lacked confirmed SARS-CoV-2 specificity.

This clonotype was seen at least ten times. The antigen is undetermined. TCRdb fed the 5' RACE reads into MiXCR, producing one record per CDR3 protein. The sample consists of tens of thousands of distinct CDR3 sequences, 6% to 8% of them appearing once. This receptor was taken from a man aged 18 to 30 who had mild COVID-19 (a few samples of this study predate the infection). Cell type and time point are not known. Sequenced material: PBMCs or a T cell subset sorted from them (not recorded which). This chain connects TRBV7-9 to TRBJ2-5; 8 nucleotides match TRBD1. The CDR3 coding sequence is TGTGCCAGCAGCCAAGACAGGGGTTGGGGAGAGACCCAGTACTTC. Translating gives CASSQDRGWGETQYF.